This section outlines one TCR beta chain sequence together with its context. This entry belongs to a study of shared clonotypes between healthy human individuals. Each PCR replicate run on unsorted PBMC took in around 300 ng DNA, tens of thousands of T cell genomes. Clones were sequenced by immunoSEQ multiplex PCR, and TCRdb holds only the in-frame ones, with some missing. The data contain more than 400,000 clones, about 72% of them seen just once; the ten biggest clones take up about 12%. The CDR3 covers 15 residues. V dropped 6 bases and J dropped 6 bases, with 17 bases sitting between them. The germline V gene has CDR1 KGHSH and CDR2 LQKENI. Study donors comprised healthy, HIV-negative adults devoid of recent acute infection or vaccination.

Sequencing used PBMCs. The chain uses TRBV18 and TRBJ1-4; D not certain. This TCR was sampled from a woman in her thirties or forties in good health. Some clones in this sample may be carry-over from other donors' samples. The CDR3 DNA sequence: TGTGCCAGCTCTCAAGTTCCCCTGGATTATGAAAAACTGTTTTTT. The encoded protein is CASSQVPLDYEKLFF.